This TCR beta chain was captured in a study of cytomegalovirus exposure and HLA in healthy donors. General observations from the study: The study recorded more than 150 TCR beta chains that were cytomegalovirus-associated. The authors later linked a missense DCLRE1C variant to TCR beta V- and J-gene trimming.

Use of 60 Vbeta and 13 Jbeta primers characterized the PCR. Generated by immunoSEQ multiplex PCR, the TCRdb table keeps only in-frame clones and is missing some. Counted here are 55,000 to 75,000 clones, approximately 87% occurring once; the ten biggest clones make up roughly 1.5%. For this clone: The antigen is not known.

The germline V gene has CDR1 SEHNR and CDR2 FQNEAQ (reference sequence). The ends were cut back, 10 bases at V and 5 bases at J, with 16 bases in the middle. The CDR3 is 13 residues long. This TCR came from a man between 18 and 35 years old in good health and CMV-seronegative. J is TRBJ2-3 and V is TRBV7-9, with D maybe TRBD2 (7 bases). What was sequenced was PBMCs. The CDR3 sequence is CATRAGGQDTQYF. The CDR3 bases are TGTGCCACCCGGGCCGGGGGGCAAGATACGCAGTATTTT.